This TCR beta chain is from a study of OX40 agonist ivuxolimab in advanced cancers. At the level of the study: Those treated in dose escalation had hepatocellular carcinoma, melanoma, renal cell cancer or head and neck cancer.

Sequenced by immunoSEQ multiplex PCR; TCRdb stores in-frame clones only, minus some. The table records over 45,000 clones, 70% to 85% of them present only once. The V end lost 3 bases, the J end lost 6 bases, and 15 bases lay between the germline ends. Germline V CDR1 and CDR2: MNHEY, SVGAGI. The CDR3 runs to 14 residues. The receptor was isolated from an adult with an advanced solid tumor such as melanoma, head and neck, liver or kidney cancer. Sample: CD4+ or CD8+ T cells sorted from blood, taken in a trial of the OX40 agonist ivuxolimab. V and J are TRBV6-5 and TRBJ2-7, with D perhaps matching TRBD1 or TRBD2 (7 bases each). In DNA, the CDR3 is TGTGCCAGCAGTTATGACAGGGAGGGTGGCGAGCAGTACTTC. It codes for CASSYDREGGEQYF.